Following are 17 T cell receptor beta chains from one sample sequenced in a study of CD8 T cells in Susac syndrome. Reverse transcription of about 0.5 to 1 ug RNA used random hexamers. TCRdb fed the immunoSEQ multiplex PCR reads into MiXCR, producing one record per CDR3 protein. The profile covers roughly 400,000 distinct CDR3 sequences, with approximately 85% appearing a single time and roughly 0.1% taken by the ten largest. The sequenced sample was CD8+ T cells from PBMCs. These receptors came from a human donor with multiple sclerosis.

The V gene is TRBV27, the J gene TRBJ2-1; 7 bases line up with TRBD2. The V segment lost 1 base and the J segment 4 bases; nucleotides outside the gene matches: 7. Germline-derived CDR1 and CDR2 are MNHEY and SMNVEV (reference sequence). CDR3 length equals 16 residues. CDR3 protein: CASSLWATSQYNEQFF. The CDR3 nucleotides read TGTGCCAGCAGTTTATGGGCGACTAGCCAATACAATGAGCAGTTCTTC.

V usage is TRBV29-1 and J usage is TRBJ2-1, with TRBD2 matching 10 bases. V was clipped by 0 bases and J by 3 bases; unmatched bases: 2. Germline assignment: CDR1 SQVTM and CDR2 ANQGSEA. The CDR3 sequence is 15 residues long. This CDR3 reads CSVEDPSGGYNEQFF. CDR3 coding DNA: TGCAGCGTTGAAGACCCTAGCGGGGGCTACAATGAGCAGTTCTTC.

This clonotype was seen more than once but under ten times. At one of its ends the junction is not consistent with the germline gene, which may arise from a read error. The chain has TRBV5-1 and TRBJ1-1; D is possibly TRBD1 (6 bases). Germline V gene data show CDR1 as SGHRS and CDR2 as YFSETQ. The CDR3 consists of 13 residues. The CDR3 DNA follows: TGTGCCAGCAGTTTAGAACAGGGCACTGAAGCTTTCTTT. It translates to CASSLEQGTEAFF.

This clonotype appeared a few times. The V and J genes are TRBV7-9 and TRBJ2-5; D is uncertain. The CDR3 has 15 residues. V gave up 4 bases and J gave up 1 base, with 13 bases separating them. Per germline, CDR1 SEHNR and CDR2 FQNEAQ (reference sequence). The CDR3 sequence: CASSSNVDAQETQYF. The CDR3 DNA reads TGTGCCAGCAGCTCCAACGTAGACGCCCAAGAGACCCAGTACTTC.

This clonotype was counted a single time. The rearrangement links TRBV30 to TRBJ2-7; D remains unclear. The CDR3 length is 11 residues. Trimming stripped 1 base from V and 3 bases from J, with 4 bases between. Germline loops: CDR1 GTSNPN, CDR2 SVGIG (reference sequence). The CDR3 DNA reads TGTGCCTGGAGTGCGGTCTACGAGCAGTACTTC. Translation: CAWSAVYEQYF.

The chain has TRBV27 and TRBJ1-2; a possible D gene is TRBD1 (5 bases). Germline CDR1 MNHEY, CDR2 SMNVEV (reference sequence). Trimming took 1 base from V and 4 from J, leaving 16 bases between them. The CDR3 covers 16 residues. CDR3 amino acids: CASSLYWGDGGYGYTF. The CDR3 DNA reads as TGTGCCAGCAGTTTATACTGGGGGGACGGAGGCTATGGCTACACCTTC.

This clonotype was detected only once. The chain combines TRBV27 with TRBJ1-1; no clear D gene. This CDR3 region has 13 residues. Trimming took 4 bases from V and 3 from J, leaving 9 bases between them. The germline V gene has CDR1 MNHEY and CDR2 SMNVEV (reference sequence). This CDR3 is CASSWGLDTEAFF. The CDR3 DNA is TGTGCCAGCAGTTGGGGATTGGACACTGAAGCTTTCTTT.

The rearrangement links TRBV5-8 to TRBJ2-7; 7 bases line up with TRBD1. In germline, CDR1 is SGHTS, CDR2 YDEGEE. V gave up 2 bases and J gave up 3 bases; unmatched junction bases: 8. The CDR3 runs to 15 residues. The CDR3 is CASSLLQGSFYEQYF. CDR3 sequence (DNA): TGTGCCAGCAGCTTATTACAGGGGAGTTTCTACGAGCAGTACTTC.

The gene calls are TRBV5-4 and TRBJ2-2; 7 bases agree with TRBD1. Germline lookup yields CDR1 SGHNT and CDR2 YYREEE (reference sequence). This CDR3 contains 12 residues. Trimming removed 10 bases from V and 6 bases from J; junction bases left unmatched: 6. The CDR3 region is CAGRTGPGELFF. The DNA for the CDR3 is TGTGCCGGAAGGACAGGACCCGGGGAGCTGTTTTTT. Variable domain in full (rest from reference TRBV5-4 and TRBJ2-2): ETGVTQSPTHLIKTRGQQVTLRCSSQSGHNTVSWYQQALGQGPQFIFQYYREEENGRGNFPPRFSGLQFPNYSSELNVNALELDDSALYLCAGRTGPGELFFGEGSRLTVL.

This chain joins TRBV2 and TRBJ1-1; 7 bases are a match to TRBD1. This CDR3 is 15 amino acids long. V was clipped by 2 bases and J by 2 bases; unmatched bases: 5. The germline gives CDR1 SNHLY, CDR2 FYNNEI. CDR3 amino acids: CASSETGQLNTEAFF. CDR3 in DNA: TGTGCCAGCAGTGAAACGGGACAGTTAAACACTGAAGCTTTCTTT.

This chain joins TRBV28 and TRBJ2-3; D is perhaps TRBD1 (5 bases). This CDR3 is built from 15 residues. Germline CDR1 is MDHEN and CDR2 is SYDVKM. Trimming removed 6 bases from V and 1 base from J, with 14 bases in between. CDR3 protein: CASSDSGHGTDTQYF. As DNA, the CDR3 is TGTGCCAGCAGCGACTCCGGACACGGCACAGATACGCAGTATTTT.

The chain has TRBV11-2 and TRBJ1-1, with D possibly TRBD1 on 5 matching bases. The CDR3 is made up of 15 amino acids. The germline V gene encodes CDR1 SGHAT and CDR2 FQNNGV. Trimming took 6 bases from V and 1 from J, leaving 15 bases between them. This chain's CDR3 is CASSQMIDRNTEAFF. CDR3 sequence (DNA): TGTGCCAGCAGTCAAATGATCGACAGGAACACTGAAGCTTTCTTT. Full variable domain (outside the CDR3, taken from reference TRBV11-2 and TRBJ1-1): EAGVAQSPRYKIIEKRQSVAFWCNPISGHATLYWYQQILGQGPKLLIQFQNNGVVDDSQLPKDRFSAERLKGVDSTLKIQPAKLEDSAVYLCASSQMIDRNTEAFFGQGTRLTVV.

The rearrangement uses TRBV2 and TRBJ1-5; D is perhaps TRBD1 (6 bases). The V end was cut by 3 bases, the J end by 2 bases, with 17 bases between. Germline CDR1 reads SNHLY; CDR2 reads FYNNEI. The CDR3 is 17 amino acids. CDR3 region: CASSDLFGGGGNQPQHF. Here the CDR3 DNA reads TGTGCCAGCAGTGACTTGTTCGGGGGGGGCGGCAATCAGCCCCAGCATTTT.

The J gene is TRBJ2-3, the V gene TRBV6-1; unclear D gene. The CDR3 loop spans 15 amino acids. Germline V gives CDR1 MNHNS, CDR2 SASEGT. V shed 5 bases and J shed 4 bases, with 16 bases lying between them. CDR3 sequence (DNA): TGTGCCAGCAGTCCTTACGCAGGCTTCGCAGATACGCAGTATTTT. Translation gives CASSPYAGFADTQYF.

The CDR3, as DNA: TGTGCCAGCAGTTTGAGGCAGGGAGGGATTCAGCCCCAGCATTTT. Its translation: CASSLRQGGIQPQHF. This chain uses TRBV28 with TRBJ1-5; a weak D match, TRBD1 (5 bases). CDR3 length: 15 residues. The V end lost 3 bases, the J end lost 6 bases, and 15 bases lay between the germline ends. Looked up from germline, CDR1 is MDHEN and CDR2 is SYDVKM.

This chain links TRBV4-1 with TRBJ1-1; the D is unclear. Trimming cost V 5 bases and J 0 bases, with 16 bases left between them. Germline values: CDR1 MGHRA, CDR2 YSYEKL. There are 16 residues in the CDR3. CDR3 region: CASSNPKEQMNTEAFF. CDR3 sequence (DNA): TGCGCCAGCAGCAATCCAAAAGAACAGATGAACACTGAAGCTTTCTTT.

The gene calls are TRBV30 and TRBJ1-1, with 11 bases identical to TRBD1. From germline, CDR1 is GTSNPN and CDR2 SVGIG (reference sequence). CDR3 size: 14 residues. Germline trimming cut 2 bases from V and 3 bases from J; bases unmatched to any gene: 2. DNA of the CDR3: TGTGCCTGGAGTTGGACAGGGGGCCACACTGAAGCTTTCTTT. It encodes CAWSWTGGHTEAFF.